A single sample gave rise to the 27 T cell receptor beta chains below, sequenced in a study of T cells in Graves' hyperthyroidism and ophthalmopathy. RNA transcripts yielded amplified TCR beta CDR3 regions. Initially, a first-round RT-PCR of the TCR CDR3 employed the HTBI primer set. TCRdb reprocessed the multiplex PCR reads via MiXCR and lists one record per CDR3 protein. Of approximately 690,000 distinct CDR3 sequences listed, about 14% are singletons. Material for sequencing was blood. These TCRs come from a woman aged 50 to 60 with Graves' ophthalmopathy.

CDR3 sequence (DNA): TGTGCCAGTAGTATCGGTTCTAGCGGGGTCTACAATGAGCAGTTCTTC. Protein sequence: CASSIGSSGVYNEQFF. The genes are TRBV19 and TRBJ2-1; 9 bases match TRBD2. Trimming cost V 3 bases and J 3 bases; bases outside gene matches: 6. The CDR3 is 16 amino acids. Germline V gene lookup returns CDR1 LNHDA and CDR2 SQIVND (reference sequence).

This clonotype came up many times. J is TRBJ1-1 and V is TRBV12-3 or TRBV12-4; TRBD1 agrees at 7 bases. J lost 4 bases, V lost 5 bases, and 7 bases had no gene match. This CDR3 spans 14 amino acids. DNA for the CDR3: TGTGCCAGCAGTAATCAGGGGGGTTCCACTGAAGCTTTCTTT. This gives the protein CASSNQGGSTEAFF.

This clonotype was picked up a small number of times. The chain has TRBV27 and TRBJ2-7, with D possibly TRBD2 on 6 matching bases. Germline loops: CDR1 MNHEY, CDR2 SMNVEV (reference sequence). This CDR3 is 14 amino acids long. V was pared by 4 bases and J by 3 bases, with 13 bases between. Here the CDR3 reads CASSSWDSNYEQYF. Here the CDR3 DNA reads TGTGCCAGCAGTTCCTGGGACTCGAACTACGAGCAGTACTTC.

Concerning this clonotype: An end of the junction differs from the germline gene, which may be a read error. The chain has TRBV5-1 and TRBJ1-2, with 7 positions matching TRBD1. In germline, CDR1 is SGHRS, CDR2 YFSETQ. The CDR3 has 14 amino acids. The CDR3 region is CANSLALRGLGYTF. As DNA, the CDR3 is TGCGCCAACAGCTTGGCTCTTAGGGGGCTGGGCTACACCTTC.

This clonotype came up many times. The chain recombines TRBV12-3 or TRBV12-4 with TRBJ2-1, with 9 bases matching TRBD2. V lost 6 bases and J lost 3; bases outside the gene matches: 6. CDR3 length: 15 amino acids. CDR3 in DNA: TGTGCCAGCAGAGTAGCGGGAGCGAACTACAATGAGCAGTTCTTC. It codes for CASRVAGANYNEQFF.

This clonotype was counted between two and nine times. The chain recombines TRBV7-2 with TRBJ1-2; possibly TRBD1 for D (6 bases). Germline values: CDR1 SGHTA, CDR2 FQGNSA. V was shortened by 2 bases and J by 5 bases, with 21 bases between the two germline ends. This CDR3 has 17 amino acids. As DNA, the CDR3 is TGTGCCAGCAGCTTAAGGGGGTTGGGGGAACCCACTTATGGCTACACCTTC. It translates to CASSLRGLGEPTYGYTF.

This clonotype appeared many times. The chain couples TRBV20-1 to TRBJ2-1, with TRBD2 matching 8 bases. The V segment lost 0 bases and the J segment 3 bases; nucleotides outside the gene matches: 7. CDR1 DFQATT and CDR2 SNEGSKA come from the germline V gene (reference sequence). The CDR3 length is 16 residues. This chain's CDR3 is CSARDLSGSNYNEQFF. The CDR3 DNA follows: TGCAGTGCTAGAGATCTGAGCGGGAGCAACTACAATGAGCAGTTCTTC.

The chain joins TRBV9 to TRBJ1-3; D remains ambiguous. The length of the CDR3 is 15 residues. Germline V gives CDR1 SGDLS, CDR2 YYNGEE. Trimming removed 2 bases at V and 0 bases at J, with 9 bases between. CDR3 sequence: CASSVDASSGNTIYF. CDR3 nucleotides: TGTGCCAGCAGCGTCGACGCAAGCTCTGGAAACACCATATATTTT.

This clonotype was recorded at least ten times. The CDR3 sequence: CASSLVGSATNEKLFF. The CDR3 coding sequence is TGCGCCAGCAGCTTGGTAGGCTCCGCAACTAATGAAAAACTGTTTTTT. V gene TRBV5-1 combines with J gene TRBJ1-4; D is ambiguous. This CDR3 region has 16 residues. CDR1 is SGHRS, CDR2 YFSETQ, per germline. Trimming stripped 0 bases from V and 0 bases from J, with 9 bases between.

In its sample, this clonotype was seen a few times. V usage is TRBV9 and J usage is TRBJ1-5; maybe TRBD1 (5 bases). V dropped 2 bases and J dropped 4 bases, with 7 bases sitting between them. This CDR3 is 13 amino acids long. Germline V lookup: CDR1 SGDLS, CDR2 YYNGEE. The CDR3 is CASSVGLNQPQHF. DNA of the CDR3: TGTGCCAGCAGCGTGGGGCTAAATCAGCCCCAGCATTTT.

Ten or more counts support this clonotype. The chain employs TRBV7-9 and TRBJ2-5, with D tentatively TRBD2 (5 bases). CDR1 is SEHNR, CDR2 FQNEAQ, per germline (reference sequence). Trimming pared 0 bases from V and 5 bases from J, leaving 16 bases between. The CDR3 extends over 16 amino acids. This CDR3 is CASSLAMGRGPETQYF. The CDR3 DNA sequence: TGTGCCAGCAGCTTAGCGATGGGGAGAGGACCGGAGACCCAGTACTTC.

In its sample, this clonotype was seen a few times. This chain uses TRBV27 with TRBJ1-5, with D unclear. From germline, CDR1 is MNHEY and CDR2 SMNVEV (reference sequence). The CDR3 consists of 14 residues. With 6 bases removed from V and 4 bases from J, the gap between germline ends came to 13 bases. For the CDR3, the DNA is TGTGCCAGCAGCCTACAGAGGAATAATCAGCCCCAGCATTTT. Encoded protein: CASSLQRNNQPQHF.

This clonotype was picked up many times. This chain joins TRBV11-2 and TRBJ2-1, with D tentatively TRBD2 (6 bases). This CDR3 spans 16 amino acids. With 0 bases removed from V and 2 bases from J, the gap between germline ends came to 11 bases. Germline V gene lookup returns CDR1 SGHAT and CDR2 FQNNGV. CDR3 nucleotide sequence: TGTGCCAGCAGCTTAGATGGGGGGAGAGCCTACAATGAGCAGTTCTTC. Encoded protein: CASSLDGGRAYNEQFF.

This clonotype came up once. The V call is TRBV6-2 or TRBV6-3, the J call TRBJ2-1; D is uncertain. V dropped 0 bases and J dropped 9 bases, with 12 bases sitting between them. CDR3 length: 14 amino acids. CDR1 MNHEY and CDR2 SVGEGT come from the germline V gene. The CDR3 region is CASSYSILSLEQFF. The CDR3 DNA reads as TGTGCCAGCAGTTACTCGATTCTTTCCCTTGAGCAGTTCTTC.

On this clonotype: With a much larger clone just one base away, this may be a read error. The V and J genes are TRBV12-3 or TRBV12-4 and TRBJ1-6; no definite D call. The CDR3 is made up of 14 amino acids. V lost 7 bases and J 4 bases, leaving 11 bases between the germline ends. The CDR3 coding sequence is TGTGCCAGCACCTTCGTGCAATATAATTCACCCCTCCACTTT. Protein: CASTFVQYNSPLHF.

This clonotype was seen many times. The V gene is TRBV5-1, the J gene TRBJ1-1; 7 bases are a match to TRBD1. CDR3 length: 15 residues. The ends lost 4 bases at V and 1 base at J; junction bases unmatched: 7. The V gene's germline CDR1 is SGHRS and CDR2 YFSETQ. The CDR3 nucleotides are TGCGCCAGCAGCAGAGACAGGGACTGGAACACTGAAGCTTTCTTT. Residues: CASSRDRDWNTEAFF.

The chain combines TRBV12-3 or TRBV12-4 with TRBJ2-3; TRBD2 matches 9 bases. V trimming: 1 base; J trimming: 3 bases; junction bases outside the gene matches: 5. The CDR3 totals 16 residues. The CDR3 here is CASSLDSGSLTDTQYF. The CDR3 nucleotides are TGTGCCAGCAGTTTAGATAGCGGGAGTTTGACAGATACGCAGTATTTT.

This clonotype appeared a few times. CDR3 DNA: TGTGCCAGCAGCCAACTAGCGGGACCACTCACAGATACGCAGTATTTT. It translates to CASSQLAGPLTDTQYF. The chain has TRBV3-1 and TRBJ2-3, with 9 nucleotides matching TRBD2. V dropped 2 bases and J dropped 2; count of bases not matched to a gene: 5. The CDR3 contains 16 residues. Per the germline V gene, CDR1 is LGHDT and CDR2 is YNNKEL (reference sequence).

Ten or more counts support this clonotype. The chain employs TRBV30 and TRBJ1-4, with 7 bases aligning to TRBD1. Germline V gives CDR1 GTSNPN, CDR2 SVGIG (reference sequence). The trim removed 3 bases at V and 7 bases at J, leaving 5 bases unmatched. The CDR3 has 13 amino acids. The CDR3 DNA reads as TGTGCCTGGAGCCACAGGGGAGGTGAAAAACTGTTTTTT. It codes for CAWSHRGGEKLFF.

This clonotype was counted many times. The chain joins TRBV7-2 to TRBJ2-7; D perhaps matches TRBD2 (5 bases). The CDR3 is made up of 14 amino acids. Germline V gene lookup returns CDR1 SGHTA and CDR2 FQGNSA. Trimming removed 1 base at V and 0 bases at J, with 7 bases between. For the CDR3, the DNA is TGTGCCAGCAGCTTAGTACGGGGCTCCTACGAGCAGTACTTC. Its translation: CASSLVRGSYEQYF.

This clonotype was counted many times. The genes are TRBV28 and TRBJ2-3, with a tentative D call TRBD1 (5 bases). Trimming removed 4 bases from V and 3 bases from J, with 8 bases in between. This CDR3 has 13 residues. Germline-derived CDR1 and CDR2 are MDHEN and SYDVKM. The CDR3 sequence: CASSSAGTDTQYF. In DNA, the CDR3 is TGTGCCAGCAGTTCGGCAGGGACAGATACGCAGTATTTT.

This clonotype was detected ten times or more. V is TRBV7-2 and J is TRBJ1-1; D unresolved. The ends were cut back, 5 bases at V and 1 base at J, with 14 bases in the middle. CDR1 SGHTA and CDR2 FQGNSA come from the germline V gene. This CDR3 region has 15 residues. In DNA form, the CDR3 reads TGTGCCAGCAGCACCTGGGGTTTCGGGAACACTGAAGCTTTCTTT. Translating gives CASSTWGFGNTEAFF.

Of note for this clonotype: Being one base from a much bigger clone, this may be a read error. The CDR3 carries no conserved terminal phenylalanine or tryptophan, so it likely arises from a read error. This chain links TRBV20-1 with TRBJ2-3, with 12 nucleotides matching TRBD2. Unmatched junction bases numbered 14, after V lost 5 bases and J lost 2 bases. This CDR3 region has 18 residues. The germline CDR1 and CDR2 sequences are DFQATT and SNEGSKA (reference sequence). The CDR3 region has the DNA TGCAGTGCTTCCGGGACTAGCGGGTCCCTTACTGTCACAGATACGCAGTATTCT. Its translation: CSASGTSGSLTVTDTQYS.

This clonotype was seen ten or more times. This CDR3 is CASSGYEQFF. CDR3 in DNA: TGTGCCAGCAGTGGGTATGAGCAGTTCTTC. The chain recombines TRBV2 with TRBJ2-1; D ambiguous. The germline gives CDR1 SNHLY, CDR2 FYNNEI. The V end lost 4 bases, the J end lost 8 bases, and 3 bases lay between the germline ends. CDR3 length: 10 amino acids.

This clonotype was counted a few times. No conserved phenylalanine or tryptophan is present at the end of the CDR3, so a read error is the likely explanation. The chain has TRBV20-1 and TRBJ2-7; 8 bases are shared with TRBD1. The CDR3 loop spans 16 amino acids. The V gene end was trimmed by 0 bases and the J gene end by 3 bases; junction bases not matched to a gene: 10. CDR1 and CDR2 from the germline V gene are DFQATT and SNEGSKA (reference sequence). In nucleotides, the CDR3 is TGCAGTGCTAGAGATGCACGCGGGGACAGGAGCTACGAGCAGTACCTC. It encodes CSARDARGDRSYEQYL.

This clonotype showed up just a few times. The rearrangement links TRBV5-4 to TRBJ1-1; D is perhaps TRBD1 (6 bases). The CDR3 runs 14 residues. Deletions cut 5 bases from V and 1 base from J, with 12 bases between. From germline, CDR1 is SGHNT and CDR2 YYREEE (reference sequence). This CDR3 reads CASRKATGNTEAFF. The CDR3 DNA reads TGTGCCAGCAGGAAAGCGACAGGGAACACTGAAGCTTTCTTT.

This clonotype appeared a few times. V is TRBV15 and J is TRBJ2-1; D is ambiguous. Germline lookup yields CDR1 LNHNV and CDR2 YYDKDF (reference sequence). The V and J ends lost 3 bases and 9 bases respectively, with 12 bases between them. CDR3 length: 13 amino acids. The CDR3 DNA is TGTGCCACCAGCAGTCTCCACGGAGCTGAGCAGTTCTTC. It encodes CATSSLHGAEQFF. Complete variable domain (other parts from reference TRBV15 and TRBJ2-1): DAMVIQNPRYQVTQFGKPVTLSCSQTLNHNVMYWYQQKSSQAPKLLFHYYDKDFNNEADTPDNFQSRRPNTSFCFLDIRSPGLGDTAMYLCATSSLHGAEQFFGPGTRLTVL.